This entry lists 5 T cell receptor beta chains sequenced from one sample in a study of blood T cell repertoires in COVID-19. The table came from immunoSEQ multiplex PCR; TCRdb's copy has only in-frame clones and leaves some out. The repertoire holds under 300,000 clones, with around nine tenths as singletons. Sequenced input: PBMCs or T cells enriched from blood (not recorded which). All receptors come from a woman aged 40 to 55 who had recovered from COVID-19.

The rearrangement joins TRBV19 to TRBJ1-6; the match to TRBD1 covers 8 bases. Germline CDR1 is LNHDA and CDR2 is SQIVND (reference sequence). V lost 3 bases to trimming and J lost 4 bases; unmatched junction nucleotides: 11. CDR3 length: 18 amino acids. The CDR3, as DNA: TGTGCCAGTAGTATGCGACAGGGGCAAACAGGATATAATTCACCCCTCCACTTT. This codes for CASSMRQGQTGYNSPLHF.

This clone has only one observation. This chain connects TRBV5-1 to TRBJ1-1; possibly TRBD1 for D (5 bases). The CDR3 spans 15 residues. CDR1 SGHRS and CDR2 YFSETQ come from the germline V gene. With 6 bases removed from V and 2 bases from J, the gap between germline ends came to 17 bases. Here the CDR3 reads CASTHDWGANTEAFF. CDR3 DNA sequence: TGCGCCAGCACCCACGACTGGGGCGCCAACACTGAAGCTTTCTTT. The variable domain in full, completed from reference TRBV5-1 and TRBJ1-1, reads KAGVTQTPRYLIKTRGQQVTLSCSPISGHRSVSWYQQTPGQGLQFLFEYFSETQRNKGNFPGRFSGRQFSNSRSEMNVSTLELGDSALYLCASTHDWGANTEAFFGQGTRLTVV.

This chain uses TRBV30 with TRBJ2-3; no clear D gene. The CDR3 is 11 amino acids. V lost 3 bases and J lost 2, with 3 bases in between. Germline V gives CDR1 GTSNPN, CDR2 SVGIG (reference sequence). The CDR3 nucleotides read TGTGCCTGGAGCAACACAGATACGCAGTATTTT. Protein product: CAWSNTDTQYF.

J is TRBJ2-2 and V is TRBV6-5; 10 nucleotides match TRBD1. Germline CDR1 MNHEY, CDR2 SVGAGI. The CDR3 is made up of 15 amino acids. J gave up 2 bases and V 8 bases, and 5 bases lay outside the gene matches. CDR3 DNA: TGTGCCAGCTTCGGGACAGGGGTCAACACCGGGGAGCTGTTTTTT. The encoded protein is CASFGTGVNTGELFF.

The CDR3 region is CASSEALQGRQFF. As DNA, the CDR3 is TGTGCCAGCAGTGAAGCATTACAGGGACGGCAGTTCTTC. The chain joins TRBV6-1 to TRBJ2-1; possibly TRBD1 for D (6 bases). CDR1 is MNHNS and CDR2 is SASEGT in the germline V gene. V was trimmed by 0 bases and J by 12 bases, leaving 12 bases between them. The CDR3 loop spans 13 amino acids.